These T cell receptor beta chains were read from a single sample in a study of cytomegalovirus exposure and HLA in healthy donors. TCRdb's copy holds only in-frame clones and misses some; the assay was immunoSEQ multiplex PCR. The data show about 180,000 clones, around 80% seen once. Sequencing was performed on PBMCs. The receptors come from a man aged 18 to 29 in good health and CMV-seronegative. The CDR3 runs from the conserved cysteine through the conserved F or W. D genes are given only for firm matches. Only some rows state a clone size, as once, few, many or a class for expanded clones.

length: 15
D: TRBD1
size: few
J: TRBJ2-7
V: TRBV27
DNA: TGTGCCAGCGGAGTTCCCAGGACAGGGGCAGCCGAGCAGTACTTC
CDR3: CASGVPRTGAAEQYF

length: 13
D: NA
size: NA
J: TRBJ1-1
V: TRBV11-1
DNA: TGTGCCAGCGGGTGGGCTATAAAGTCTGAAGCTTTCTTT
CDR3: CASGWAIKSEAFF

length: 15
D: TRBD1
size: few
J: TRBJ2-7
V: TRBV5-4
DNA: TGTGCCAGCAGCTACCCGACAGGGATAGTCTCCGAGCAGTACTTC
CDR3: CASSYPTGIVSEQYF

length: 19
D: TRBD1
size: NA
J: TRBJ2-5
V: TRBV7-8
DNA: TGTGCCAGCAGCCCACTCGAAAACAGGGGGACAGGGGTGCGGGAGACCCAGTACTTC
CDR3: CASSPLENRGTGVRETQYF

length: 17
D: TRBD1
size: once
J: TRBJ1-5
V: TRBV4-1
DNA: TGCGCCAGCAGCCTCCGGGACAGGGGGCCTGGCAATCAGCCCCAGCATTTT
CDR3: CASSLRDRGPGNQPQHF

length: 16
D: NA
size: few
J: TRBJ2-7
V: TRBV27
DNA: TGTGCCAGCAGGACCGACCGGGCCAGGGGTGACTACGAGCAGTACTTC
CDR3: CASRTDRARGDYEQYF

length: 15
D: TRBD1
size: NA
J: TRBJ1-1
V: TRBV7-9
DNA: TGTGCCAGCAGCCCTAGGACAGGGATCTTCACTGAAGCTTTCTTT
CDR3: CASSPRTGIFTEAFF

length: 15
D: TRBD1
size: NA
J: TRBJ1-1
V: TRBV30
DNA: TGTGCCTGGGGTCTTGGACAGGGAAGCGACACTGAAGCTTTCTTT
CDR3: CAWGLGQGSDTEAFF

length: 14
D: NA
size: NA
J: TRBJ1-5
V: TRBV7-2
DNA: TGTGCCAGCAGTCCCTGGGCAGGGGATCAGCCCCAGCATTTT
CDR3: CASSPWAGDQPQHF

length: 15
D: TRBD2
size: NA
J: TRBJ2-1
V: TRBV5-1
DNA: TGCGCCAGCAGCAATGCGGGACTAGGCTACAATGAGCAGTTCTTC
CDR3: CASSNAGLGYNEQFF

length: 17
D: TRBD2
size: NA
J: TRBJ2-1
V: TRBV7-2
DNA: TGTGCCAGCAGGATCTCGGGACTAGCGGGGGGTCACAATGAGCAGTTCTTC
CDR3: CASRISGLAGGHNEQFF

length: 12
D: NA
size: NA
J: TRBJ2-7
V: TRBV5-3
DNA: TGTGCCAGAAGCGTTAGTTCCTACGAGCAGTACTTC
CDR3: CARSVSSYEQYF

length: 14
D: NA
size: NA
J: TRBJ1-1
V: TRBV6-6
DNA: TGTGCCAGCAGTTACTCTTGGGAGGGGACTGAAGCTTTCTTT
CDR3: CASSYSWEGTEAFF

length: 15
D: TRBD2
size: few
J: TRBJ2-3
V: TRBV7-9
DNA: TGTGCCAGCAGCCCAAGCGGGGGAGGCACAGATACGCAGTATTTT
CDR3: CASSPSGGGTDTQYF

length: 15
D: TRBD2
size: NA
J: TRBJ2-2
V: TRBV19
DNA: TGTGCCAGTAGAATAACTAGCGCGCCAACCGGGGAGCTGTTTTTT
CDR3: CASRITSAPTGELFF

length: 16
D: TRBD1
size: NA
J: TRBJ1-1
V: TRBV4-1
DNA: TGCGCCAGCAGCCAAGTTCTCACAGGGGCGCACACTGAAGCTTTCTTT
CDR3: CASSQVLTGAHTEAFF

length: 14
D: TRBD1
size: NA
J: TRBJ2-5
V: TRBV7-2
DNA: TGTGCCAGCAGCCAGACAGGGGTACGAGAGACCCAGTACTTC
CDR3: CASSQTGVRETQYF

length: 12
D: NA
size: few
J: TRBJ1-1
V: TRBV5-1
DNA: TGCGCCAGCAGCTTGGGCACAAGTGAAGCTTTCTTT
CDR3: CASSLGTSEAFF

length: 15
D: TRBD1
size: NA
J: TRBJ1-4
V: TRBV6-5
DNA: TGTGCCAGCAGTTACTCAGACAGGGATGGTGAAAAACTGTTTTTT
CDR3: CASSYSDRDGEKLFF

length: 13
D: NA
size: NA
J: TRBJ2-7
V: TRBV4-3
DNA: TGCGCCAGCAGCCAAGATGGGGAGGACGAGCAGTACTTC
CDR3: CASSQDGEDEQYF

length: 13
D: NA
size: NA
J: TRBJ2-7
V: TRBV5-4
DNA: TGTGCCACGATGGAGCGGGCCTCCGGCGAGCAGTACTTC
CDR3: CATMERASGEQYF

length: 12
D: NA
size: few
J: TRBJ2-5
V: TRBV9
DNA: TGTGCCAGCAGCGCCACTTTGGAGACCCAGTACTTC
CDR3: CASSATLETQYF

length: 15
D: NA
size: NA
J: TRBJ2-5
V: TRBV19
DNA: TGTGCCAGTAGCCCCGGCCGGGATCTACAAGAGACCCAGTACTTC
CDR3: CASSPGRDLQETQYF

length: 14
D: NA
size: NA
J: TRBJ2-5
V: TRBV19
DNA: TGTGCCAGTAGTGGACACGAACCTCAGAAGACCCAGTACTTC
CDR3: CASSGHEPQKTQYF

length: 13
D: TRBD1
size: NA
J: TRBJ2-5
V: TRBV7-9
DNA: TGTGCCAGCAGCTTAGGACAGGGCCTATGGCAGTACTTC
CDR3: CASSLGQGLWQYF

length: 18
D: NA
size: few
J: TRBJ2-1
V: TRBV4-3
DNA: TGCGCCAGCAGCCAAGGCCTGATATACGGGAACCGATACAATGAGCAGTTCTTC
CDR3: CASSQGLIYGNRYNEQFF

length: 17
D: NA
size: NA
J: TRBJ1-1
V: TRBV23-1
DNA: TGCGCCAGCAGTCAATCGTGGCACTCCTGGGGGGACACTGAAGCTTTCTTT
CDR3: CASSQSWHSWGDTEAFF

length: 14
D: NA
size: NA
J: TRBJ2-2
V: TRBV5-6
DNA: TGTGCCAGCAGCTTGGAAGGGGTTCCCGGGGAGCTGTTTTTT
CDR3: CASSLEGVPGELFF

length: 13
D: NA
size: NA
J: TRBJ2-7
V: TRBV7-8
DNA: TGTGCCAGCAGCTTAGGAGCCTCCTACGAGCAGTACTTC
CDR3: CASSLGASYEQYF

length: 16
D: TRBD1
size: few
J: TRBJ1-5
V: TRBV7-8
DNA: TGTGCCAGCAGCTTAGCCCAGGGGGACAGCAATCAGCCCCAGCATTTT
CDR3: CASSLAQGDSNQPQHF

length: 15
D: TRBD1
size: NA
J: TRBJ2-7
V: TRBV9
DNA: TGTGCCAGCAGCGTAGGGGGGACAGGGGGCTACGAGCAGTACTTC
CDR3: CASSVGGTGGYEQYF

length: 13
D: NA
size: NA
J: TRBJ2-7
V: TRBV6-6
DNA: TGTGCCAGCAGACTCCAGGGCCTCAACGAGCAGTACTTC
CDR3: CASRLQGLNEQYF

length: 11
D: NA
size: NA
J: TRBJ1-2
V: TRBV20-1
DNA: TGCAGTGCTGAGAAGTCGGGAGGCTACACCTTC
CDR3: CSAEKSGGYTF

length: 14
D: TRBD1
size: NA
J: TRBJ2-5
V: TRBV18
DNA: TGTGCCAGCTCACCAGCGACAGGGAAAGAGACCCAGTACTTC
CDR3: CASSPATGKETQYF

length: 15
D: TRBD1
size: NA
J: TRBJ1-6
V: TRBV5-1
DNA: TGCGCCAGCATGGAGGGGACAGGGGGTAGTTCACCCCTCCACTTT
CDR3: CASMEGTGGSSPLHF

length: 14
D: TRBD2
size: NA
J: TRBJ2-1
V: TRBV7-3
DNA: TGTGCCAGCAGCTTAGGAGCGGGGCGGGATGAGCAGTTCTTC
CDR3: CASSLGAGRDEQFF

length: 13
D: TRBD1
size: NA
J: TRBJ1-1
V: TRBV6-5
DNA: TGTGCCAGCAGAGACAGGGTTCGGACTGAAGCTTTCTTT
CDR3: CASRDRVRTEAFF

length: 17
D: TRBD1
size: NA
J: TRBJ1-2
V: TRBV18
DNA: TGTGCCAGCTCACGTACCCGGACAGGGGACAACTTCTATGGCTACACCTTC
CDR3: CASSRTRTGDNFYGYTF

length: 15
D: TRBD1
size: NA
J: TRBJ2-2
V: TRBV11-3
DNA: TGTGCCAGCAGCGGACAGGGGGCGAACACCGGGGAGCTGTTTTTT
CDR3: CASSGQGANTGELFF

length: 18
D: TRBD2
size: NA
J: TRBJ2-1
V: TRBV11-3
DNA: TGTGCCAGCAGCTTAGCCGCCGCGGGGGGCGGCCTGAACAATGAGCAGTTCTTC
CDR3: CASSLAAAGGGLNNEQFF

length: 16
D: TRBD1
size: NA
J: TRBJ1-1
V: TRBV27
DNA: TGTGCCAGCAGTTACGACAGGGGGCGTTTGTACACTGAAGCTTTCTTT
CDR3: CASSYDRGRLYTEAFF

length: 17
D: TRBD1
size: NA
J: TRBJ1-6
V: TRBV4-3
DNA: TGCGCCAGCAGCCTCACGGCCGGGGACAGGGCTAATTCACCCCTCCACTTT
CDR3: CASSLTAGDRANSPLHF

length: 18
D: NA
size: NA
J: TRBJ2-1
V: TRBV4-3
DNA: TGCGCCAGCAGCCAAGATTTGGGGGTCGGAGGGTTATACAATGAGCAGTTCTTC
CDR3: CASSQDLGVGGLYNEQFF

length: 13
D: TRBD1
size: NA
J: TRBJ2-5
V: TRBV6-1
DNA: TGTGCCGGACGGCCAGGGGGTCAAGAGACCCAGTACTTC
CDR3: CAGRPGGQETQYF

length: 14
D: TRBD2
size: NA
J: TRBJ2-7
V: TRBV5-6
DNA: TGTGCCAGCAGCTTGGCTGGGACTAGCTACGAGCAGTACTTC
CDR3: CASSLAGTSYEQYF

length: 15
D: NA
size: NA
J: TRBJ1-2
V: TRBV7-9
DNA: TGTGCCAGCAGCCCTCGCAGACAGGAAGAAGATGGCTACACCTTC
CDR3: CASSPRRQEEDGYTF

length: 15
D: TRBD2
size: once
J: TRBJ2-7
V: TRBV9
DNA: TGTGCCAGCAGCGTAGCTGCGGGAGCCGCCTACGAGCAGTACTTC
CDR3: CASSVAAGAAYEQYF

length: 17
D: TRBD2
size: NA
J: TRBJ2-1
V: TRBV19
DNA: TGTGCCAGTAGTATAATACTAGCGGGGGGCGACTACAATGAGCAGTTCTTC
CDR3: CASSIILAGGDYNEQFF

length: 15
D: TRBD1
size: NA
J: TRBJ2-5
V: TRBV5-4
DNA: TGTGCCAGCAGCTGGGGACAGGGTAGCTTGGAGACCCAGTACTTC
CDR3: CASSWGQGSLETQYF

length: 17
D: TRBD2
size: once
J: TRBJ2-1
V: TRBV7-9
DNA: TGTGCCAGCAGCTTGGGGGTGAGCGGGAGCTCCTACAATGAGCAGTTCTTC
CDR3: CASSLGVSGSSYNEQFF

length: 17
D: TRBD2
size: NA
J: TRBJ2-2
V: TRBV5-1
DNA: TGCGCCAGCAGCCCCCGAGCAAGCGGGAGCTGGACCGGGGAGCTGTTTTTT
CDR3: CASSPRASGSWTGELFF

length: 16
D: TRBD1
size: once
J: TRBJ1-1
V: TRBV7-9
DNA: TGTGCCAGCAGCTTAATACAGGGGGGGGTGAACACTGAAGCTTTCTTT
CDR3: CASSLIQGGVNTEAFF

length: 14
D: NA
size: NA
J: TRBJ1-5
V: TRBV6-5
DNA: TGTGCCAGCAACACGGGGGGGGTGGTTCAGCCCCAGCATTTT
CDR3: CASNTGGVVQPQHF